A single sample gave rise to the 13 T cell receptor beta chains below, sequenced in a study of blood T cells in healthy people across ages. The authors ran a second PCR of roughly 6 to 12 cycles using a sample-barcoded 5' primer and a J-beta primer mix. TCRdb used MiXCR to reprocess the 5' RACE reads, holding one entry per CDR3 protein. This sample has 1,300,000 or so distinct CDR3 sequences, with almost 60% found just once. Sequencing was performed on blood. The receptors come from a man between 18 and 29 years old in good health.

The chain uses TRBV5-1 and TRBJ1-1; D unclear. The CDR3 loop spans 12 amino acids. CDR1 and CDR2 from the germline V gene are SGHRS and YFSETQ. Trimming took off 7 bases at V and 4 bases at J, with 11 bases between the two ends. In DNA form, the CDR3 reads TGCGCCAGCCGTTCATCGGGCACTGAAGCTTTCTTT. Translated: CASRSSGTEAFF.

The rearrangement uses TRBV20-1 and TRBJ2-7; possibly TRBD1 or TRBD2 for D (6 bases each). V lost 3 bases to trimming and J lost 2 bases, with 17 bases between them. This CDR3 region has 15 residues. Germline V gene data show CDR1 as DFQATT and CDR2 as SNEGSKA (reference sequence). The chain's CDR3 is CSARPGQTRPYEQYF. CDR3 DNA: TGCAGTGCTAGGCCAGGACAGACTAGGCCCTACGAGCAGTACTTC.

This clonotype was recorded only once. The J gene is TRBJ1-5, the V gene TRBV12-3 or TRBV12-4; D remains ambiguous. The CDR3 totals 16 residues. Trimming left V 1 base short and J 0 bases short, with 10 bases between. The CDR3 DNA reads TGTGCCAGCAGTTTAGAGCGGGGTTATAGCAATCAGCCCCAGCATTTT. Its translation is CASSLERGYSNQPQHF.

The chain links TRBV27 to TRBJ2-5, with 7 bases that match TRBD2. The V gene end was trimmed by 7 bases and the J gene end by 0 bases; junction bases not matched to a gene: 5. CDR3 size: 14 residues. From germline, CDR1 is MNHEY and CDR2 SMNVEV (reference sequence). Here the CDR3 reads CASMTSKYQETQYF. DNA of the CDR3: TGTGCCAGCATGACTAGCAAGTACCAAGAGACCCAGTACTTC.

This chain links TRBV10-3 with TRBJ2-2; 9 bases agree with TRBD1. V shed 10 bases and J 5 bases; nucleotides not matched to a gene: 8. CDR3 length: 14 amino acids. Germline lookup yields CDR1 ENHRY and CDR2 SYGVKD. This CDR3 reads CATRTGVRTGELFF. CDR3 sequence (DNA): TGTGCCACCAGGACAGGGGTTCGGACCGGGGAGCTGTTTTTT.

This clonotype is a singleton in its sample. The chain combines TRBV11-2 with TRBJ2-7; D is tentatively TRBD1 or TRBD2 (5 bases each). This CDR3 region has 16 residues. Per the germline V gene, CDR1 is SGHAT and CDR2 is FQNNGV. V lost 4 bases, J lost 0 bases, and 16 bases lay in between. The CDR3 DNA reads as TGTGCCAGCAGCTACGGGGCCGACGGATACTCCTACGAGCAGTACTTC. This gives the protein CASSYGADGYSYEQYF.

This chain uses TRBV9 with TRBJ2-1; maybe TRBD2 (5 bases). Germline V gene lookup returns CDR1 SGDLS and CDR2 YYNGEE. Trimming took off 2 bases at V and 5 bases at J, with 14 bases between the two ends. CDR3 length: 15 residues. The chain's CDR3 is CASSVMGSTHNEQFF. The CDR3 DNA follows: TGTGCCAGCAGCGTGATGGGGAGTACACACAATGAGCAGTTCTTC.

This clonotype has more than one count but fewer than ten. V usage is TRBV12-3 or TRBV12-4 and J usage is TRBJ2-5, with 11 bases fitting TRBD2. The ends lost 5 bases at V and 3 bases at J; junction bases unmatched: 5. The CDR3 is made up of 15 amino acids. CDR3 sequence (DNA): TGTGCCAGCAGTCTTACACTAGCGGGGGAAGAGACCCAGTACTTC. Translation gives CASSLTLAGEETQYF.

This clonotype was observed a few times. The chain carries TRBV10-3 and TRBJ2-3, with 7 bases lining up with TRBD1. CDR3 length equals 16 residues. CDR1 and CDR2 from the germline V gene are ENHRY and SYGVKD. J gave up 2 bases and V 3 bases, and 8 bases lay outside the gene matches. CDR3 residues: CAISDPQRGPTDTQYF. The CDR3 nucleotides read TGTGCCATCAGTGACCCACAGAGGGGGCCCACAGATACGCAGTATTTT.

This CDR3 reads CASSLTGRPKNIQYF. Here the CDR3 DNA reads TGTGCCAGCAGTTTAACCGGCAGACCCAAAAACATTCAGTACTTC. The chain is built from TRBV28 and TRBJ2-4; no definite D call. CDR3 size: 15 residues. Germline CDR1 is MDHEN and CDR2 is SYDVKM. Trimming took off 2 bases at V and 2 bases at J, with 10 bases between the two ends.

The chain is built from TRBV7-2 and TRBJ2-7; 10 positions agree with TRBD2. Unmatched junction bases numbered 8, after V lost 4 bases and J lost 2 bases. This CDR3 spans 16 amino acids. Germline V CDR1 and CDR2: SGHTA, FQGNSA. CDR3 nucleotide sequence: TGTGCCAGCAGCTCGGGTCCTAGCGGGGGACCCTACGAGCAGTACTTC. This encodes CASSSGPSGGPYEQYF.

As regards this clonotype: One junction end does not reproduce the germline sequence, and a read error may be involved. The chain recombines TRBV27 with TRBJ2-5; 7 bases match TRBD2. The DNA end is a closer match to TRBJ2-7, so the J assignment may be wrong. Germline V CDR1 and CDR2: MNHEY, SMNVEV (reference sequence). The CDR3 is made up of 14 amino acids. The CDR3 here is CAGSPTGLMYEQYF. CDR3 nucleotides: TGTGCCGGCAGTCCTACGGGACTAATGTACGAGCAGTACTTC.

This sequence joins TRBV10-3 and TRBJ1-4, with TRBD1 identical over 8 bases. The V and J ends lost 9 bases and 8 bases, in that order; junction bases with no gene match: 8. This CDR3 region has 13 residues. Germline V gene lookup returns CDR1 ENHRY and CDR2 SYGVKD. DNA of the CDR3: TGTGCCATTAAGGACAGGGCCTACGAAAAACTGTTTTTT. Translated, it gives CAIKDRAYEKLFF.